This TCR beta chain was recorded in a study of T cells in Graves' hyperthyroidism and ophthalmopathy (dated by TCRdb to between 2018 and 2020). Background on the whole study: Peripheral blood samples were taken at initial diagnosis, before any treatment was given. The paper reports TCR Vbeta CDR3 sequencing of roughly 140 peripheral blood samples: under 45 ophthalmopathy, around 80 hyperthyroidism and some 17 progressor patients. Following sampling, methimazole starting at 30 mg daily was given to hyperthyroidism patients, and high-dose intravenous methylprednisolone was given to ophthalmopathy patients. The 100 discovery patients were randomly split 7:3 into training and test sets. Prospective prediction of ophthalmopathy was tested in an independent validation cohort consisting of 18 to 20 hyperthyroidism patients and 17 patients who later progressed to ophthalmopathy. To identify TCR V-J signatures that set the groups apart, the researchers used a discovery cohort of about a hundred patients, made up of 40 to 45 with Graves' ophthalmopathy and 57 with stable Graves' hyperthyroidism. The study also compared thyroid tissue and blood T-cell repertoires from several Graves' hyperthyroidism patients. Here is what the overall study found, with its caveats: Blood samples also contained most of the expanded thyroid clonotypes (frequency above 0.001), which suggests that blood repertoires may reflect thyroid immune responses. In cross-validation, a model built on a 13 V-J signature told ophthalmopathy apart from stable hyperthyroidism with 87.88% sensitivity and 81% to 82% specificity, and in testing the same model reached 80%/75%. No statistical method was used to set the sample size in advance, and investigators knew the group allocation. In validation, the model predicted progression to ophthalmopathy with over 60% sensitivity and around 72% specificity, a median of approximately 6.7 months before onset.

Ten or more counts support this clonotype. This clone's antigen is unknown. Base qualities are not recorded, but no much larger clone differs from it by a single base. The TCR beta CDR3 regions were amplified from RNA transcripts. The first round of RT-PCR for the TCR CDR3 was performed with the HTBI primer set and the Qiagen OneStep RT-PCR kit. Libraries were constructed in a second round of multiplex PCR, after which size selection and purification were carried out. The libraries were sequenced on an Illumina HiSeq2000 using paired-end 100 bp reads. Per the original workflow: SOAPnuke was used to process the raw data, removing reads that contained adapters or uncalled bases, had a mean Phred below 15, or lacked an exact match to the constant primer or identifier. COPE v1.2.5 was used to merge high-quality paired reads, and clonotypes were defined as unique nucleotide sequences. Clonotypes were aligned to IMGT TRBV, TRBD and TRBJ reference segments using MiTCR v1.1. The analysis included only V-J combinations with a frequency above 0.0001, which together covered 99% to 99.2% of the repertoires. A TCS score was defined as the ratio of F50 (clonal expansion) to E x V (chaos), with BLOSUM62-based TCRdist applied between CDR3 peptides within each V-J. Welch's t-statistics and random forest reduced just over 500 V-J features to 13, which were used in a naive Bayes classifier (R e1071). Clones were called with MiXCR by TCRdb after fastp trimmed the public reads at Q25, and only in-frame beta chains were retained. Entries that share a CDR3 protein sequence are merged under the most common genes and DNA. V and J calls and clone size were set by TCRdb, not the authors. The sample table records around 360,000 distinct CDR3 sequences; nearly 15% of these occur just once. The top ten clonotypes cover about 21% of the sample.

In the ophthalmopathy patients, disease was moderately to severely active, with a Clinical Activity Score of 3 or more, a NOSPECS grade of 4 or more, and a duration of less than 3 months. Any patient with an uncontrolled infection, another autoimmune disease, pregnancy or lactation was excluded. Clinical symptoms, serum thyroxine and TRAb, thyroid ultrasound, and orbital computed tomography formed the basis for the diagnoses. PBMCs were separated from approximately 10 ml of fresh peripheral blood using Ficoll-Paque density gradient centrifugation. Total RNA was extracted with Trizol reagent, and quality was checked on an Agilent 2100 Bioanalyzer. The cysteine opens and the phenylalanine closes a CDR3 of 13 amino acids. The only DNA kept is the CDR3, 39 bases in frame from the first base. According to the germline V gene, CDR1 reads SGHTA and CDR2 reads FQGTGA. V ends up 6 bases short and J 9 bases short, with an unmatched junction base count of 2.

Sequencing input: blood. The V gene is TRBV7-3 and the J gene is TRBJ2-1, and 13 bases in between align with TRBD2. The TCR comes from a woman between 55 and 75 years old with Graves' ophthalmopathy. The DNA sequence follows: TGTGCCAGCAGACTAGCGGGAGGGGGTGAGCAGTTCTTC. The translation is CASRLAGGGEQFF.